The 12 T cell receptor beta chains listed next were all sequenced from one sample in a study of blood T cell repertoires in COVID-19. Data came from immunoSEQ multiplex PCR; TCRdb stores just in-frame clones and leaves some out. The repertoire has 150,000 to 200,000 clones, 80% to 85% of them found once; the top ten carry about 5.2%. The sequencing input was PBMCs or T cells enriched from blood (not recorded which). The receptors shown here come from a man in his sixties or seventies who had been exposed to COVID-19.

The V and J genes are TRBV5-1 and TRBJ1-2; D unclear. Per the germline V gene, CDR1 is SGHRS and CDR2 is YFSETQ. CDR3 size: 12 residues. The ends were cut back, 4 bases at V and 2 bases at J, with 6 bases in the middle. The CDR3 DNA follows: TGCGCCAGCAGCCACGAGAACTATGGCTACACCTTC. Translation gives CASSHENYGYTF.

The chain uses TRBV3-1 (or the pseudogene TRBV3-2) and TRBJ1-2; D unresolved. The length of the CDR3 is 15 residues. Germline V gene lookup returns CDR1 LGHDT and CDR2 YNNKEL (reference sequence). V was shortened by 1 base and J by 6 bases, with 15 bases between the two germline ends. CDR3 in amino acids: CASSQGVPGSHGYTF. The CDR3 bases are TGTGCCAGCAGCCAAGGTGTACCGGGAAGCCATGGCTACACCTTC.

This clone was observed a single time. This chain uses TRBV7-9 with TRBJ1-2; D is unclear. CDR1 is SEHNR, CDR2 FQNEAQ, per germline (reference sequence). The CDR3 is made up of 13 amino acids. V lost 7 bases and J 5 bases, leaving 14 bases between the germline ends. CDR3 in amino acids: CASTVSGGYGYTF. The CDR3 nucleotides are TGTGCCAGCACCGTTTCGGGAGGTTATGGCTACACCTTC.

The rearrangement joins TRBV19 to TRBJ1-2; 8 bases fit TRBD1. The CDR3 length is 13 residues. The J segment lost 7 bases and the V segment lost 5 bases, leaving 6 bases of the junction unmatched. The germline V gene encodes CDR1 LNHDA and CDR2 SQIVND (reference sequence). The CDR3, as DNA: TGTGCCAGTAGTCCGCGGACAGGGCTTGGCTACACCTTC. Encoded protein: CASSPRTGLGYTF.

The V and J genes are TRBV25-1 and TRBJ2-1; 13 nucleotides match TRBD2. Losses at the gene ends were 8 bases for V and 5 bases for J; bases not matched to a gene: 9. Germline CDR1 is MGHDK and CDR2 is SYGVNS. The CDR3 has 16 residues. Here the CDR3 reads CASSTSGGARDNEQFF. DNA for the CDR3: TGTGCCAGCTCTACTAGCGGGGGGGCTCGGGACAATGAGCAGTTCTTC.

The chain combines TRBV9 with TRBJ1-4; D remains unclear. Germline CDR1 reads SGDLS; CDR2 reads YYNGEE. The CDR3 totals 16 residues. V lost 0 bases, J lost 5 bases, and 14 bases lay in between. The CDR3 region is CASSVGSGKINEKLFF. The CDR3 region has the DNA TGTGCCAGCAGCGTAGGGTCGGGGAAAATAAATGAAAAACTGTTTTTT.

The chain uses TRBV3-1 (or the pseudogene TRBV3-2) and TRBJ2-7; TRBD1 matches 10 bases. The V segment lost 4 bases and the J segment 3 bases; nucleotides outside the gene matches: 3. Per the germline V gene, CDR1 is LGHDT and CDR2 is YNNKEL (reference sequence). CDR3 length: 14 residues. The CDR3 DNA reads as TGTGCCAGCAGCCTCGGGACAGGGGTCTACGAGCAGTACTTC. It specifies CASSLGTGVYEQYF.

The chain has TRBV28 and TRBJ2-7, with D possibly TRBD1 on 6 matching bases. This CDR3 region has 15 residues. Germline V gives CDR1 MDHEN, CDR2 SYDVKM. Trimming took off 2 bases at V and 5 bases at J, with 16 bases between the two ends. CDR3 DNA: TGTGCCAGCAGTTTAGTGACACCTGGGGGCCACGAGCAGTACTTC. This gives the protein CASSLVTPGGHEQYF.

This rearrangement joins TRBV6-2 or TRBV6-3 to TRBJ2-1; 7 bases are a match to TRBD1. V was pared by 5 bases and J by 3 bases, with 1 base of the junction left unmatched. Germline V gene lookup returns CDR1 MNHEY and CDR2 SVGEGT. This CDR3 contains 13 residues. CDR3 nucleotide sequence: TGTGCCAGCAGTAGGGACAGCTACAATGAGCAGTTCTTC. This sequence encodes CASSRDSYNEQFF.

This clone was seen a few times. V usage is TRBV28 and J usage is TRBJ1-2; 12 bases match TRBD1. The trim removed 6 bases at V and 5 bases at J, leaving 10 bases unmatched. Looked up from germline, CDR1 is MDHEN and CDR2 is SYDVKM. The CDR3 sequence is 16 residues long. CDR3 protein: CASSLGGQGAWYGYTF. CDR3 nucleotides: TGTGCCAGCAGCCTCGGGGGACAGGGGGCGTGGTATGGCTACACCTTC.

The gene calls are TRBV30 and TRBJ2-1; TRBD2 agrees at 12 bases. Germline assignment: CDR1 GTSNPN and CDR2 SVGIG (reference sequence). Losses at the gene ends were 7 bases for V and 9 bases for J; bases not matched to a gene: 7. This CDR3 spans 13 amino acids. The CDR3, as DNA: TGTGCCTTGACTAGCGGGGGAGGTTCTGAGCAGTTCTTC. It yields the protein CALTSGGGSEQFF.

The J gene is TRBJ1-4, the V gene TRBV6-5; 7 positions agree with TRBD1. Germline V gene data show CDR1 as MNHEY and CDR2 as SVGAGI. J was trimmed by 5 bases and V by 2 bases; bases with no gene match: 8. This CDR3 contains 16 residues. Written as DNA, the CDR3 is TGTGCCAGCAGTTACACAGCAGGGGGTGGGAATGAAAAACTGTTTTTT. Residues: CASSYTAGGGNEKLFF.